A selection of T cell receptor beta chains follows, all from one sample in a study of cytomegalovirus exposure and HLA in healthy donors. Data came from immunoSEQ multiplex PCR; TCRdb stores just in-frame clones and leaves some out. The repertoire holds under 80,000 clones, with 94% as singletons. The sample taken for sequencing was PBMCs. These receptors came from a young woman in good health and CMV-seropositive. Both conserved end residues are part of each CDR3. Fields, in order: J gene, clone size, D gene, V gene, CDR3 protein, CDR3 DNA. The D gene is left open where the match is weak. Size is stated for part of the rows, as once, few or many counts, or as a class when the clone is expanded.

TRBJ2-2,NA,TRBD2,TRBV19,CASRRTGTSVTGELFF,TGTGCCAGTAGGCGAACCGGGACTAGCGTTACCGGGGAGCTGTTTTTT
TRBJ2-1,NA,TRBD2,TRBV7-8,CASSTFYTSGSAYNEQFF,TGTGCCAGCAGCACCTTCTATACTAGCGGGAGCGCCTACAATGAGCAGTTCTTC
TRBJ2-5,NA,NA,TRBV5-1,CASSFGHQETQYF,TGCGCCAGCAGCTTTGGGCACCAAGAGACCCAGTACTTC
TRBJ2-3,NA,NA,TRBV6-4,CASSEAAASTDTQYF,TGTGCCAGCAGTGAAGCGGCAGCTAGCACAGATACGCAGTATTTT
TRBJ1-2,NA,TRBD1,TRBV7-2,CASSPSGTGGSGYTF,TGTGCCAGCAGCCCATCCGGGACAGGGGGCTCTGGCTACACCTTC
TRBJ1-6,NA,NA,TRBV19,CASTTGSYSPLHF,TGTGCCAGTACCACGGGTAGTTATTCACCCCTCCACTTT
TRBJ1-4,NA,TRBD1,TRBV6-1,CASSEDRQGPGLFF,TGTGCCAGCAGTGAAGATAGACAGGGACCGGGACTGTTTTTT
TRBJ2-3,once,TRBD2,TRBV4-3,CASSPSGSDSDTQYF,TGCGCCAGCAGCCCTAGCGGGAGTGACTCAGATACGCAGTATTTT
TRBJ1-4,NA,NA,TRBV7-9,CASSHQRGDGSEKLFF,TGTGCCAGCAGCCACCAGCGGGGGGATGGGAGTGAAAAACTGTTTTTT
TRBJ2-2,NA,NA,TRBV6-5,CASSDLSHTGELFF,TGTGCCAGCAGTGACCTTAGCCACACCGGGGAGCTGTTTTTT
TRBJ2-5,NA,NA,TRBV25-1,CASSGGDTREIQETQYF,TGTGCCAGCAGTGGGGGGGATACAAGGGAAATACAAGAGACCCAGTACTTC
TRBJ2-7,NA,TRBD1,TRBV5-4,CASSPDRYYEQYF,TGTGCCAGCAGCCCGGACAGGTACTACGAGCAGTACTTC
TRBJ2-3,NA,NA,TRBV7-9,CASSLLSAGDTQYF,TGTGCCAGCAGCCTTTTGAGCGCCGGAGATACGCAGTATTTT
TRBJ2-1,NA,NA,TRBV4-1,CASSHSGWREQFF,TGCGCCAGCAGCCACTCAGGGTGGCGGGAGCAGTTCTTC
TRBJ2-7,NA,TRBD1,TRBV2,CASTPGQGRYEQYF,TGTGCCAGCACACCGGGACAGGGAAGATACGAGCAGTACTTC
TRBJ2-7,NA,TRBD2,TRBV7-3,CASSPSAGGRYEQYF,TGTGCCAGCAGCCCTTCGGCGGGAGGGCGCTACGAGCAGTACTTC
TRBJ1-2,few,NA,TRBV6-6,CASSYSGELGYTF,TGTGCCAGCAGTTACTCGGGCGAATTAGGCTACACCTTC
TRBJ2-3,NA,NA,TRBV10-3,CAISVALEDTQYF,TGTGCCATCAGTGTGGCCCTCGAAGATACGCAGTATTTT
TRBJ2-7,NA,NA,TRBV7-9,CASSSLQGYEQYF,TGTGCCAGCAGCTCACTACAGGGTTACGAGCAGTACTTC
TRBJ1-2,NA,NA,TRBV6-5,CASNPRLGRGYGYTF,TGTGCCAGCAACCCGAGGCTTGGGCGGGGATACGGCTACACCTTC
TRBJ1-1,NA,TRBD1,TRBV28,CASSIGTGREAFF,TGTGCCAGCAGTATCGGGACAGGGCGCGAAGCTTTCTTT
TRBJ1-1,NA,NA,TRBV9,CASNPGSFLNTEAFF,TGTGCCAGCAACCCAGGTTCATTTTTGAACACTGAAGCTTTCTTT
TRBJ2-3,NA,TRBD1,TRBV7-2,CASSPDRAVTDTQYF,TGTGCCAGCAGCCCGGACAGGGCGGTCACAGATACGCAGTATTTT
TRBJ1-5,NA,NA,TRBV7-9,CASSFQINQPQHF,TGTGCCAGCAGCTTCCAAATCAATCAGCCCCAGCATTTT
TRBJ2-6,NA,TRBD2,TRBV7-2,CASSQGLAGEAGANVLTF,TGTGCCAGCAGCCAGGGACTAGCGGGAGAGGCTGGGGCCAACGTCCTGACTTTC
TRBJ2-7,NA,TRBD1,TRBV6-1,CASNWDSSNAYEQYF,TGTGCCAGCAACTGGGACAGCTCGAATGCCTACGAGCAGTACTTC
TRBJ2-7,NA,TRBD2,TRBV27,CASSLFGLAGYEQYF,TGTGCCAGCAGCTTATTCGGACTAGCGGGATACGAGCAGTACTTC
TRBJ1-2,NA,NA,TRBV5-1,CASTPVGGVPDYGYTF,TGCGCCAGCACCCCCGTCGGCGGCGTTCCCGACTATGGCTACACCTTC
TRBJ1-2,NA,TRBD1,TRBV4-1,CASSLLPGQGTYGYTF,TGCGCCAGCAGCCTCCTACCGGGACAGGGGACCTATGGCTACACCTTC
TRBJ1-2,NA,NA,TRBV7-2,CASSLVTGYGYTF,TGTGCCAGCAGCTTAGTTACGGGCTATGGCTACACCTTC
TRBJ2-5,NA,TRBD2,TRBV18,CASSRSGETQYF,TGTGCCAGCTCACGTAGCGGGGAGACCCAGTACTTC
TRBJ2-7,NA,NA,TRBV6-6,CASSYRGSSYEQYF,TGTGCCAGCAGTTACAGGGGCTCTTCCTACGAGCAGTACTTC
TRBJ1-2,NA,NA,TRBV5-5,CASSIAGFGYGYTF,TGTGCCAGCAGCATCGCGGGGTTTGGCTATGGCTACACCTTC
TRBJ1-1,NA,TRBD1,TRBV6-5,CASTRTGLNTEAFF,TGTGCCAGCACCAGGACAGGGCTGAACACTGAAGCTTTCTTT
TRBJ2-1,NA,NA,TRBV29-1,CSSWELFYNEQFF,TGCAGTTCCTGGGAGCTCTTCTACAATGAGCAGTTCTTC
TRBJ2-6,NA,TRBD1,TRBV4-3,CASSQEGQGTGANVLTF,TGCGCCAGCAGCCAAGAGGGACAGGGAACTGGGGCCAACGTCCTGACTTTC
TRBJ2-7,NA,NA,TRBV5-3,CARSCRPSSNEQYF,TGTGCCAGAAGCTGCCGACCTAGTTCCAACGAGCAGTACTTC
TRBJ1-1,NA,NA,TRBV7-3,CASSLSVVGAEAFF,TGTGCCAGCAGCTTATCGGTAGTAGGGGCTGAAGCTTTCTTT
TRBJ1-1,NA,TRBD1,TRBV6-5,CASRPTGGVTEAFF,TGTGCCAGCAGGCCGACAGGGGGCGTCACTGAAGCTTTCTTT
TRBJ1-2,NA,TRBD1,TRBV27,CASSWSAGQANYGYTF,TGTGCCAGCAGTTGGAGCGCGGGACAGGCAAACTATGGCTACACCTTC